This T cell receptor (beta chain) was captured in a study of T cell responses to AZD1222 COVID-19 vaccine. On this clone itself: Its antigen is not known.

Overall study results and limits: Spike as a whole was targeted by vaccine-associated CD4 TCRs, dominant at 160-218 and 743-854. Spike-specific TCR repertoires showed rising breadth and depth after two AZD1222 doses.

This table comes from immunoSEQ multiplex PCR, and its TCRdb copy is limited to in-frame clones, with some not included. The sample has around 95,000 clones; around 90% are singletons. The CDR3 sequence is 15 residues long. CDR1 and CDR2 (germline): SGHTA, FQGTGA. Between the trimmed V and J ends, which lost 6 bases and 0 bases, there was a span of 15 bases. The sample consisted of peripheral blood, taken on day 0 of AZD1222 vaccination. The rearrangement joins TRBV7-3 to TRBJ2-7; D is tentatively TRBD1 or TRBD2 (5 bases each). This receptor was taken from an adult in good health. The CDR3 DNA reads as TGTGCCAGCAGAAAACCCGGGGCCCACTCCTACGAGCAGTACTTC. Amino acid sequence: CASRKPGAHSYEQYF.